The clone carrying this T cell receptor (beta chain) rates as medium-sized (0.01 to 0.1%). The antigen is unknown. Germline values: CDR1 SGHTA, CDR2 FQGNSA. This CDR3 spans 17 amino acids. The V end lost 0 bases, the J end lost 2 bases, and 17 bases lay between the germline ends. TCR alpha and TCR beta cDNA libraries carrying sample barcodes and UMIs were produced by 5'RACE using constant-segment primers. One entry per CDR3 protein, called by TCRdb with MiXCR from the 5' RACE reads. The repertoire includes roughly 6,500 distinct CDR3 sequences, around 18% of them detected once, and roughly three fifths sits in the top ten. The entry originates in a study of T-cell memory formation after mild COVID-19. General observations from the study: Some clones that responded were present in memory (sampled pre-infection), which suggests cross-reactive memory joined. CM and EM subsets held most contracting CD4+ clones; EMRA held CD8+ ones.

Material: PBMCs or a T cell subset sorted from them (not recorded which). The clonotype originates from an adult woman who had mild COVID-19 (a few samples of this study predate the infection). Cell type and time point are not known. This chain uses TRBV7-2 with TRBJ2-7; tentative D call: TRBD2 (5 bases). CDR3 sequence (DNA): TGTGCCAGCAGCTTAGCCGAACTAGGCTATGCCACCTACGAGCAGTACTTC. This codes for CASSLAELGYATYEQYF.